The subject of this entry is one TCR beta chain. Its antigen is currently unknown. Germline V gene data show CDR1 as SGHAT and CDR2 as FQNNGV. Germline trimming cut 1 base from V and 6 bases from J; bases unmatched to any gene: 6. This CDR3 is built from 15 residues. This sample stems from a study of OX40 agonist ivuxolimab in advanced cancers. Study as a whole: Ivuxolimab was administered intravenously to patients at 0.01 to 10 mg/kg every 2 weeks. The mean age was around 56 years, ranging from 23 to 79, with roughly four fifths of participants male. Melanoma, hepatocellular carcinoma, head and neck or renal cell cancer occurred in dose-escalation patients.

Sequenced by immunoSEQ multiplex PCR; TCRdb stores in-frame clones only, minus some. The sample has around 56,000 clones; approximately 85% are singletons. Notes on the study in general: CD8+ T cells showed, on average, more clonal expansion than CD4+ cells.

The chain recombines TRBV11-2 with TRBJ2-1, with 7 bases aligning to TRBD2. The specimen was CD4+ or CD8+ T cells sorted from blood, collected in a trial of the OX40 agonist ivuxolimab. This clonotype was obtained from an adult with an advanced solid tumor such as melanoma, head and neck, liver or kidney cancer. The CDR3 spells CASSLVVGRLNEQFF. The DNA of the CDR3 is TGTGCCAGCAGCTTAGTCGTCGGGAGGCTCAATGAGCAGTTCTTC.